The T cell receptor (beta chain) described here comes from a study of blood T cell repertoires in COVID-19. Study at large: Samples representing acute and convalescent COVID-19 were sourced from the United States, Italy and Spain.

The V segment lost 6 bases and the J segment 4 bases; nucleotides outside the gene matches: 9. CDR3 length: 15 amino acids. Germline V gives CDR1 SQVTM, CDR2 ANQGSEA. Per the authors' pipeline: Researchers report that nucleated cell counts were estimated from reference gene primer amplification. Data came from immunoSEQ multiplex PCR; TCRdb stores just in-frame clones and leaves some out. That table gives V, J and clone size, and the DNA gave D and trimming. The repertoire consists of 170,000 or so clones, with around four fifths occurring once and the leading ten covering 6.5%. The genes are TRBV29-1 and TRBJ1-4; 9 positions agree with TRBD1. The TCR originated in a man in his sixties or seventies with active or convalescent COVID-19. The sequencing sample was made of peripheral blood. CDR3 nucleotide sequence: TGCAGCGTGGTCGGACAGGGGTCTAATAATGAAAAACTGTTTTTT. Translation: CSVVGQGSNNEKLFF.